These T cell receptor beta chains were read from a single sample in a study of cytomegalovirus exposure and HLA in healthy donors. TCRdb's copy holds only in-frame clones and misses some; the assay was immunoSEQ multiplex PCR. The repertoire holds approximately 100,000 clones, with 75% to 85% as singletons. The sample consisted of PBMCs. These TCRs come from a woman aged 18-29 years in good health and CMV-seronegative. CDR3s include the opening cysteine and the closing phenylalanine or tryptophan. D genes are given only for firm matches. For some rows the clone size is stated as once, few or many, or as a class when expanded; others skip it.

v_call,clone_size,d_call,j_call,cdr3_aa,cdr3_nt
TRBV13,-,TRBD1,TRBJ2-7,CASSRTGGDEQYF,TGTGCCAGCAGCCGGACAGGCGGCGACGAGCAGTACTTC
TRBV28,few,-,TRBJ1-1,CASSLSGRAEAFF,TGTGCCAGCAGTTTATCGGGGAGGGCTGAAGCTTTCTTT
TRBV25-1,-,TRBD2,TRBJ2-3,CASSEWSGGAGRYTQYF,TGTGCCAGCAGTGAATGGAGCGGGGGGGCCGGAAGATATACGCAGTATTTT
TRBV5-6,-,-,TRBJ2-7,CASSFDSHTGSEQYF,TGTGCCAGCAGCTTCGACAGTCACACGGGTTCCGAGCAGTACTTC
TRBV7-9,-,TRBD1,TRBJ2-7,CASSHSGDRAYEQYF,TGTGCCAGCAGTCACTCGGGGGACAGGGCCTACGAGCAGTACTTC
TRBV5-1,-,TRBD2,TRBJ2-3,CASSLAGTSGRAITDTQYF,TGCGCCAGCAGCTTGGCCGGGACTAGCGGGAGGGCCATCACAGATACGCAGTATTTT
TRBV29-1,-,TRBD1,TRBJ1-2,CPYQPRDRVGCGYTF,TGCCCCTACCAGCCCCGGGACAGGGTTGGCTGCGGCTACACCTTC
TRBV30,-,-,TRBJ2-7,CAWSRRQLSSYEQHF,TGTGCCTGGAGTCGGAGACAGCTTAGCTCCTACGAGCAGCACTTC
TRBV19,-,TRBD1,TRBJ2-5,CASSIVWTGGIETQYF,TGTGCCAGTAGTATAGTTTGGACAGGGGGCATAGAGACCCAGTACTTC
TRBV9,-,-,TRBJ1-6,CASSVGGVNSPLHF,TGTGCCAGCAGCGTAGGGGGGGTGAATTCACCCCTCCACTTT
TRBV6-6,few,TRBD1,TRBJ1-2,CASSYTDRGPYGYTF,TGTGCCAGCAGTTACACCGACAGGGGACCCTATGGCTACACCTTC
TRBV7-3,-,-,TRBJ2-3,CASSLGGTVTDTQYF,TGTGCCAGCAGCTTAGGAGGGACAGTCACAGATACGCAGTATTTT
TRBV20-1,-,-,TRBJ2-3,CSARVSDTQYF,TGCAGTGCTCGGGTATCGGATACGCAGTATTTT
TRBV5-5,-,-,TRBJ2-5,CASSLDGRGEETQYF,TGTGCCAGCAGCTTAGATGGCAGGGGCGAAGAGACCCAGTACTTC
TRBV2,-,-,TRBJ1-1,CASSESRGGGTEAFF,TGTGCCAGCAGTGAATCCCGCGGGGGGGGGACTGAAGCTTTCTTT
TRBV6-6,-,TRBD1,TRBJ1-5,CASRQRQGSQPQHF,TGTGCCAGCAGGCAAAGACAGGGTAGTCAGCCCCAGCATTTT
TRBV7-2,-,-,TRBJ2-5,CASSLAGGAETQYF,TGTGCCAGCAGCTTAGCGGGGGGGGCTGAGACCCAGTACTTC
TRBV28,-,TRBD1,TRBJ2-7,CASRPPLGPDRGYEQYF,TGTGCCAGCAGACCCCCTTTGGGCCCGGACAGGGGCTACGAGCAGTACTTC
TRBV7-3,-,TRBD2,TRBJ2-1,CASSLSGGYNEQFF,TGTGCCAGCAGCTTAAGCGGGGGATACAATGAGCAGTTCTTC
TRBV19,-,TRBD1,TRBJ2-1,CASTHSDRNNEQFF,TGTGCCAGTACCCACTCGGACAGGAACAATGAGCAGTTCTTC
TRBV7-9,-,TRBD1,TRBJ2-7,CASSLKPQGQGAFEQYF,TGTGCCAGCAGCTTAAAGCCCCAGGGACAGGGGGCCTTCGAGCAGTACTTC
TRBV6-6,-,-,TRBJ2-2,CASSYGGGGPVGELFF,TGTGCCAGCAGTTACGGAGGGGGAGGGCCTGTCGGGGAGCTGTTTTTT
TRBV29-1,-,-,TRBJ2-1,CSADSNNEQFF,TGCAGCGCGGACAGTAACAATGAGCAGTTCTTC